Described below is a single T cell receptor (beta chain) sequence and its context. Its antigen remains unidentified. This specimen comes from a study of T cells in Graves' hyperthyroidism and ophthalmopathy. Study-wide results and caveats: Among thyroid clonotypes expanded above 0.001, most also appeared in blood.

Based on clinical symptoms, serum thyroxine and TRAb, thyroid ultrasound and orbital computed tomography, diagnoses were reached. It was around 11 ml of fresh peripheral blood that supplied the PBMCs. CDR1 SGHRS and CDR2 YFSETQ come from the germline V gene. The CDR3 is made up of 16 amino acids. V dropped 1 base and J dropped 1 base, with 9 bases sitting between them. RNA transcripts yielded amplified TCR beta CDR3 regions. HTBI primers were the set used in a first-round RT-PCR of the TCR CDR3. TCRdb independently ran MiXCR on the multiplex PCR reads; one entry per CDR3 protein. The sample carries hundreds of thousands of distinct CDR3 sequences, 18% recorded once.

The receptor's source is a woman aged 45-59 years with Graves' hyperthyroidism that later progressed to Graves' ophthalmopathy. The rearrangement uses TRBV5-1 and TRBJ2-6; D perhaps matches TRBD1 (6 bases). Sequencing input: blood. This CDR3 reads CASSLSGDSGANVLTF. The CDR3 region has the DNA TGCGCCAGCAGCTTGTCAGGGGATTCTGGGGCCAACGTCCTGACTTTC. The entire variable domain, with the rest obtained from reference TRBV5-1 and TRBJ2-6, is as follows: KAGVTQTPRYLIKTRGQQVTLSCSPISGHRSVSWYQQTPGQGLQFLFEYFSETQRNKGNFPGRFSGRQFSNSRSEMNVSTLELGDSALYLCASSLSGDSGANVLTFGAGSRLTVL.